This T cell receptor beta chain derives from a study of blood T cells in healthy people across ages. Whole-study results and caveats: TCR beta diversity, measured per million T cells, fell in a roughly linear way with age.

V lost 3 bases and J lost 0, with 8 bases in between. The CDR3 runs 15 residues. The germline V gene encodes CDR1 LGHNA and CDR2 YSLEER. With a J-beta primer mix and a sample-barcoded 5' primer, a second PCR ran about 7 to 12 cycles. TCRdb re-derived calls from the 5' RACE reads in MiXCR, one entry per CDR3 protein. The repertoire holds some 780,000 distinct CDR3 sequences, more than 55% seen once, with more than 25% in the top ten. A remark on this clonotype: Its specificity is unknown.

Sequencing was performed on blood. The V and J genes are TRBV4-3 and TRBJ1-4; no firm D call. The receptor comes from a man between 35 and 55 years old in good health. The CDR3: CASSQNTATNEKLFF. In DNA, the CDR3 is TGCGCCAGCAGCCAGAACACCGCAACTAATGAAAAACTGTTTTTT.